These 5 T cell receptor beta chains originate from one sample sequenced in a study of CD8+ T cells in alopecia areata. Treatment here: oral pan-JAK inhibitor, 5-10 mg twice daily. Following extraction, RNA underwent reverse transcription to cDNA, which served as the sequencing template. Repertoires were generated with immunoSEQ multiplex PCR, while TCRdb's copy carries only in-frame clones and drops some. The sample includes about 200,000 clones, 64% seen only once; the top ten take around 3.9%. The material was CD4+ T cells sorted from blood, obtained at week 4, from a patient treated with tofacitinib. These receptor sequences come from a human donor with alopecia areata.

This sequence joins TRBV11-2 and TRBJ1-5, with D uncertain. The CDR3 is 13 residues long. Trimming left V 0 bases short and J 6 bases short, with 6 bases between. Per the germline V gene, CDR1 is SGHAT and CDR2 is FQNNGV. CDR3 sequence reads: CASSLDRSQPQHF. The DNA of the CDR3 is TGTGCCAGCAGCTTAGATCGGAGTCAGCCCCAGCATTTT.

This clone was seen a handful of times. The V gene is TRBV2, the J gene TRBJ2-5; TRBD2 agrees at 9 bases. CDR3 length: 15 amino acids. Germline V gene data show CDR1 as SNHLY and CDR2 as FYNNEI. V dropped 2 bases and J dropped 7; count of bases not matched to a gene: 8. This chain's CDR3 is CASSELAGGLGTQYF. The CDR3 region has the DNA TGTGCCAGCAGTGAACTTGCGGGGGGGCTCGGGACCCAGTACTTC.

With regard to this clone: Just one base apart from a much larger clone, this may be a read error. The chain joins TRBV6-1 to TRBJ1-1; 9 bases fit TRBD1. The CDR3 is made up of 13 amino acids. Unmatched junction bases numbered 0, after V lost 4 bases and J lost 3 bases. Germline lookup yields CDR1 MNHNS and CDR2 SASEGT. The CDR3 loop reads CASSGQGDTEAFF. The CDR3 DNA sequence: TGTGCCAGCAGTGGACAGGGGGACACTGAAGCTTTCTTT.

The V and J genes are TRBV10-3 and TRBJ2-3, with 8 bases that match TRBD2. This CDR3 contains 14 residues. Germline V gives CDR1 ENHRY, CDR2 SYGVKD. The ends lost 5 bases at V and 5 bases at J; junction bases unmatched: 6. The CDR3 bases are TGTGCCATCAGTCGAGCGGGGGCCGGAGATACGCAGTATTTT. Its protein is CAISRAGAGDTQYF.

The CDR3 region has the DNA TGTGCCAGCAGCGACAGGTTGGATAATTCACCCCTCCACTTT. Protein sequence: CASSDRLDNSPLHF. The V gene is TRBV6-5, the J gene TRBJ1-6; TRBD1 is a possible D gene (6 bases). The CDR3 covers 14 residues. V lost 6 bases to trimming and J lost 5 bases, with 11 bases between them. CDR1 and CDR2 from the germline V gene are MNHEY and SVGAGI.